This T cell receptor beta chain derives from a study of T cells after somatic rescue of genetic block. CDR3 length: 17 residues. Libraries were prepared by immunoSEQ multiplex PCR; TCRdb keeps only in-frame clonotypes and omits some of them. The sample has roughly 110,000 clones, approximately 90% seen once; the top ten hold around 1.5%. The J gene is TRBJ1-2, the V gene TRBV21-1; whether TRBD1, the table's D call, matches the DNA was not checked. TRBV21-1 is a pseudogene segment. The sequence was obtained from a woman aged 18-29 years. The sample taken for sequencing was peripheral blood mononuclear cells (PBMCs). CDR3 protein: CASSKVSAQGSSYGYTF. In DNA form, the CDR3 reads TGTGCCAGCAGCAAGGTCTCGGCTCAGGGCAGTAGCTATGGCTACACCTTC.